Sequencing of this TCR beta chain was carried out in a study of blood T cells in healthy people across ages. Study-wide context: Through template switching, about one barcoded beta molecule was captured per two T cells, as measured in model experiments.

The germline gives CDR1 SEHNR, CDR2 FQNEAQ (reference sequence). J gave up 8 bases and V 5 bases, and 9 bases lay outside the gene matches. The length of the CDR3 is 15 residues. Whole-study results and caveats: Without sorted subsets, naive and antigen-experienced compartments could not be conclusively compared.

A second PCR, run for about 7 to 11 cycles, used a sample-barcoded 5' primer plus a J-beta primer mix. Each cDNA molecule, via a template-switch adaptor with 12 random nucleotides, was tagged. TCRdb fed the 5' RACE reads into MiXCR, producing one record per CDR3 protein. The data show 380,000 or so distinct CDR3 sequences, about 55% seen once. This clonotype was detected only a few times. Antigen: not known. The clonotype comes from a man between 60 and 75 years old in good health. This chain joins TRBV7-9 and TRBJ2-1; 10 positions match TRBD1. The specimen was blood. Here the CDR3 reads CASSGGDRGFYEQFF. The CDR3 DNA reads as TGTGCCAGCAGCGGCGGGGACAGGGGTTTCTATGAGCAGTTCTTC.